These 10 T cell receptor beta chains share one sample of origin, sequenced in a study of cytomegalovirus exposure and HLA in healthy donors. The PCR ran on 60 Vbeta and 13 Jbeta primers. Clones were read by immunoSEQ multiplex PCR, and TCRdb kept only the in-frame ones, dropping some. The sample's table shows about 140,000 clones. Sample: PBMCs. Every receptor here comes from a male donor in good health and CMV-seronegative.

The CDR3 sequence: CAWSVTSDSFNQPQHF. CDR3 DNA sequence: TGTGCCTGGAGTGTCACTTCGGACAGCTTCAATCAGCCCCAGCATTTT. The genes are TRBV30 and TRBJ1-5; D may be TRBD1 (6 bases). The CDR3 is made up of 16 amino acids. Germline V gene data show CDR1 as GTSNPN and CDR2 as SVGIG (reference sequence). The V and J ends lost 0 bases and 3 bases respectively, with 15 bases between them.

The chain joins TRBV9 to TRBJ1-1, with 8 positions matching TRBD1. V was clipped by 3 bases and J by 5 bases; unmatched bases: 6. Per the germline V gene, CDR1 is SGDLS and CDR2 is YYNGEE. CDR3 length equals 14 residues. The CDR3 protein is CASSGGQGRTEAFF. The CDR3 nucleotides are TGTGCCAGCAGCGGAGGACAGGGACGAACTGAAGCTTTCTTT.

This sequence joins TRBV4-2 and TRBJ1-1, with D perhaps TRBD1 (5 bases). V was clipped by 0 bases and J by 1 base, with 12 bases between them. CDR1 is LGHNA and CDR2 is YNFKEQ in the germline V gene. The CDR3 sequence is 16 residues long. CDR3 bases: TGTGCCAGCAGCCAAGATGTAGGGGCCCCGAACACTGAAGCTTTCTTT. Amino acid sequence: CASSQDVGAPNTEAFF.

The rearrangement joins TRBV6-5 to TRBJ2-4, with D unclear. Trimming took 6 bases from V and 0 from J, leaving 9 bases between them. The CDR3 has 14 residues. In germline, CDR1 is MNHEY, CDR2 SVGAGI. The CDR3 reads CASRPWLAKNIQYF. CDR3 DNA sequence: TGTGCCAGCAGGCCGTGGCTAGCCAAAAACATTCAGTACTTC.

The chain combines TRBV5-6 with TRBJ2-7; D perhaps matches TRBD2 (7 bases). The V end was cut by 4 bases, the J end by 0 bases, with 17 bases between. Looked up from germline, CDR1 is SGHDT and CDR2 is YYEEEE. CDR3 length: 16 amino acids. The CDR3 DNA reads as TGTGCCAGCAGCCGCCGGGGGGCCGCGATCTCCTACGAGCAGTACTTC. Protein product: CASSRRGAAISYEQYF.

The chain carries TRBV28 and TRBJ1-5, with a tentative D call TRBD1 (5 bases). This CDR3 comprises 14 residues. The germline V and J ends were trimmed by 7 bases and 2 bases, with 12 bases remaining between them. In germline, CDR1 is MDHEN, CDR2 SYDVKM. The CDR3 bases are TGTGCCAGCACCTGGGGACTCCGCAATCAGCCCCAGCATTTT. It yields the protein CASTWGLRNQPQHF.

This chain links TRBV28 with TRBJ2-3; 7 bases are shared with TRBD1. CDR3 length: 17 residues. In germline, CDR1 is MDHEN, CDR2 SYDVKM. Losses at the gene ends were 4 bases for V and 2 bases for J; bases not matched to a gene: 12. The CDR3 is CASSSPTGLGVTDTQYF. DNA for the CDR3: TGTGCCAGCAGTTCCCCGACAGGGTTGGGGGTCACAGATACGCAGTATTTT.

This chain connects TRBV25-1 to TRBJ1-2, with 7 bases lining up with TRBD1. CDR1 and CDR2 (germline): MGHDK, SYGVNS. CDR3 size: 12 residues. Trimming cost V 6 bases and J 7 bases; bases outside gene matches: 5. The CDR3 protein is CASRQQGSGYTF. The CDR3 region has the DNA TGTGCCAGCAGACAACAGGGGTCTGGCTACACCTTC.

V usage is TRBV5-4 and J usage is TRBJ2-7, with a tentative D call TRBD2 (6 bases). V gave up 0 bases and J gave up 7 bases, with 8 bases separating them. Germline lookup yields CDR1 SGHNT and CDR2 YYREEE (reference sequence). The CDR3 consists of 12 residues. The CDR3 here is CASSLAGTEQYF. As DNA, the CDR3 is TGTGCCAGCAGCTTGGCCGGGACTGAGCAGTACTTC.

The chain joins TRBV9 to TRBJ2-5, with D perhaps TRBD1 (5 bases). The CDR3 runs 15 residues. V lost 4 bases to trimming and J lost 5 bases, with 18 bases between them. Germline CDR1 and CDR2: SGDLS and YYNGEE. CDR3 in amino acids: CASSSRWLAGETQYF. As DNA, the CDR3 is TGTGCCAGCAGCTCCCGCTGGCTCGCAGGGGAGACCCAGTACTTC. Full variable domain (missing parts from reference TRBV9 and TRBJ2-5): DSGVTQTPKHLITATGQRVTLRCSPRSGDLSVYWYQQSLDQGLQFLIQYYNGEERAKGNILERFSAQQFPDLHSELNLSSLELGDSALYFCASSSRWLAGETQYFGPGTRLLVL.